This T cell receptor (beta chain) was documented in a study of T cells in Graves' hyperthyroidism and ophthalmopathy. RNA transcripts provided the source from which TCR beta CDR3 regions were amplified. A set of HTBI primers served as the primers for a first-round RT-PCR of the TCR CDR3. TCRdb itself ran the multiplex PCR reads through MiXCR, one entry per CDR3 protein. The table records some 510,000 distinct CDR3 sequences, less than 25% of them present only once. V lost 1 base to trimming and J lost 3 bases, with 7 bases between them. Germline assignment: CDR1 MGHRA and CDR2 YSYEKL. The CDR3 covers 13 residues. This clonotype was counted only a few times.

This TCR derives from a young man with Graves' hyperthyroidism. The chain has TRBV4-1 and TRBJ2-7; maybe TRBD2 (5 bases). The material sequenced was blood. This CDR3 reads CASSQVRDYEQYF. As DNA, the CDR3 is TGCGCCAGCAGCCAAGTCCGGGACTACGAGCAGTACTTC.